This T cell receptor (beta chain) was identified during a study of T-cell memory formation after mild COVID-19. Findings of the study overall: The SARS-CoV-2 specificity of second-wave clones reaching peak at day 37 remained unverified. CD4+ contracting clones were found mainly in CM and EM, and CD8+ ones in EMRA.

In TCRdb, the 5' RACE reads were re-called with MiXCR into one record per CDR3 protein. The profile shows around 110,000 distinct CDR3 sequences, over 15% of them singletons. The CDR3 is 16 residues long. The germline gives CDR1 MNHEY, CDR2 SVGEGT. The trim removed 6 bases at V and 3 bases at J, leaving 11 bases unmatched. This clonotype was seen more than once but under ten times. Its antigen is currently unknown. The receptor was derived from an adult woman who had mild COVID-19 (a few samples of this study predate the infection). Cell type and time point are not known. This sequence joins TRBV6-2 or TRBV6-3 and TRBJ2-4; TRBD2 agrees at 7 bases. Sequencing was done on a sample of PBMCs or a T cell subset sorted from them (not recorded which). The CDR3 is CASSLHEGRDKNIQYF. CDR3 DNA: TGTGCCAGCAGCCTCCATGAGGGGAGGGACAAAAACATTCAGTACTTC.